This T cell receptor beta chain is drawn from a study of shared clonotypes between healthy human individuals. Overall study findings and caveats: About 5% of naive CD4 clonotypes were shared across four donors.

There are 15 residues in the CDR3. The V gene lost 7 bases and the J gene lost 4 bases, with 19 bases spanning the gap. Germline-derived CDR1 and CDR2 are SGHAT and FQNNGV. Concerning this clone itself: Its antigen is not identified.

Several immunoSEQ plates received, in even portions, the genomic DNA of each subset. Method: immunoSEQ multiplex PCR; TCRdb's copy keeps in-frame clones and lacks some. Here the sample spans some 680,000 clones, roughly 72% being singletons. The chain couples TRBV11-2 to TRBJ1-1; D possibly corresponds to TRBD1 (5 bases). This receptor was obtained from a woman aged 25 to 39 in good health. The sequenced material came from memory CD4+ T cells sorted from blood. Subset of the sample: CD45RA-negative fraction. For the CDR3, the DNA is TGTGCCAGCAACCACAAACGGGGGGTAAGCACTGAAGCTTTCTTT. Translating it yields CASNHKRGVSTEAFF.